The clone carrying this T cell receptor beta chain was counted ten times or more. Antigen: not known. The sample is drawn from a study of T cells after yellow fever vaccination. In the study overall: When fractions had low cell numbers, they were prepared with SMART-Seq v4 Ultra Low Input. Overall study results and limits: Among primary-vaccination clones, most reappeared after the booster, at approximately 96% for CD4 and about 90% for CD8. One caveat is that FACS-sorted repertoires could contain abundant clonotypes contaminating from the bulk population. There was a small share of clonotypes that showed up in both the CD4 and CD8 compartments.

TCRdb re-called the 5' RACE reads with MiXCR, one entry per CDR3 protein. This sample has 500,000 to 650,000 distinct CDR3 sequences; roughly 12% occur once, and the top ten carry about 14%. The CDR3 has 14 amino acids. The ends lost 5 bases at V and 3 bases at J; junction bases unmatched: 5. V usage is TRBV12-3 or TRBV12-4 and J usage is TRBJ2-7; 9 bases match TRBD1. The receptor was isolated from a man aged 25-45 years who received the YFV17D yellow fever vaccine. Sequences were derived from PBMCs, sampled on the day of the yellow fever booster vaccination. Here the CDR3 reads CASSTRTGDYEQYF. The DNA for the CDR3 is TGTGCCAGCAGTACCCGGACAGGGGACTACGAGCAGTACTTC.